The 13 T cell receptor beta chains listed next were all sequenced from one sample in a study of OX40 agonist ivuxolimab in advanced cancers. The method was immunoSEQ multiplex PCR; TCRdb's version includes in-frame clones alone and lacks a portion of them. The table lists 65,000 to 75,000 clones, 70% to 90% of them singletons. This specimen consisted of CD4+ or CD8+ T cells sorted from blood, obtained in a trial of the OX40 agonist ivuxolimab. Receptor source: an adult with an advanced solid tumor such as melanoma, head and neck, liver or kidney cancer.

This chain connects TRBV7-2 to TRBJ2-7; the D call may be TRBD1 or TRBD2 (6 bases each). This CDR3 is built from 14 residues. V was shortened by 1 base and J by 7 bases, with 14 bases between the two germline ends. CDR1 is SGHTA, CDR2 FQGNSA, per germline. The CDR3 DNA reads TGTGCCAGCAGCTTAGTTTTTGGGGGGCTTGAGCAGTACTTC. As protein: CASSLVFGGLEQYF.

The J gene is TRBJ2-7, the V gene TRBV23-1, with 11 bases identical to TRBD1. TRBV23-1 is reported as an ORF; its role is uncertain. The CDR3 contains 18 residues. V lost 6 bases and J lost 5; bases outside the gene matches: 18. The CDR3 region is CASSVNRGQGAVFHEQYF. In nucleotides, the CDR3 is TGCGCCAGCAGCGTTAACCGCGGACAGGGGGCCGTGTTCCACGAGCAGTACTTC.

J is TRBJ2-3 and V is TRBV5-4, with D tentatively TRBD1 (6 bases). CDR1 is SGHNT, CDR2 YYREEE, per germline (reference sequence). V gave up 4 bases and J gave up 4 bases, with 10 bases separating them. This CDR3 comprises 13 residues. For the CDR3, the DNA is TGTGCCAGCAGCCTACAGGGACCAGATACGCAGTATTTT. Residues: CASSLQGPDTQYF.

This clone has a single count. The chain is built from TRBV6-5 and TRBJ1-4; 7 bases align to TRBD1. Germline assignment: CDR1 MNHEY and CDR2 SVGAGI. The CDR3 covers 15 residues. V lost 6 bases to trimming and J lost 5 bases; unmatched junction nucleotides: 9. CDR3 in amino acids: CASSHNRGRNEKLFF. The CDR3 DNA reads TGTGCCAGCAGCCATAACAGGGGAAGGAATGAAAAACTGTTTTTT.

This sequence joins TRBV19 and TRBJ2-1; 10 nucleotides line up with TRBD2. V trimming: 5 bases; J trimming: 4 bases; junction bases outside the gene matches: 8. The CDR3 consists of 16 residues. Germline assignment: CDR1 LNHDA and CDR2 SQIVND (reference sequence). This CDR3 is CASSRLLAGLYNEQFF. DNA of the CDR3: TGTGCCAGTAGTCGCTTACTAGCGGGGTTATACAATGAGCAGTTCTTC. Complete variable domain (other parts from reference TRBV19 and TRBJ2-1): DGGITQSPKYLFRKEGQNVTLSCEQNLNHDAMYWYRQDPGQGLRLIYYSQIVNDFQKGDIAEGYSVSREKKESFPLTVTSAQKNPTAFYLCASSRLLAGLYNEQFFGPGTRLTVL.

The gene calls are TRBV10-1 and TRBJ2-5; 7 nucleotides agree with TRBD1. Germline V CDR1 and CDR2: WNHNN, SYGVQD (reference sequence). CDR3 size: 12 residues. V shed 6 bases and J 9 bases; nucleotides not matched to a gene: 7. CDR3 sequence: CASSRTGSSQYF. The CDR3 coding sequence is TGCGCCAGCAGCCGGACAGGATCGTCCCAGTACTTC.

The rearrangement links TRBV2 to TRBJ1-1, with TRBD1 matching 9 bases. This CDR3 comprises 16 residues. The germline V gene has CDR1 SNHLY and CDR2 FYNNEI. Trimming cost V 3 bases and J 0 bases; bases outside gene matches: 5. CDR3 amino acids: CASSEGQGGMNTEAFF. In DNA, the CDR3 is TGTGCCAGCAGTGAGGGACAGGGAGGGATGAACACTGAAGCTTTCTTT.

In this sample, this clone turned up a few times. CDR3 coding DNA: TGTGCCTGGAGTAACCTTACCCCCAACACTGAAGCTTTCTTT. It yields the protein CAWSNLTPNTEAFF. The chain carries TRBV30 and TRBJ1-1; no clear D. Looked up from germline, CDR1 is GTSNPN and CDR2 is SVGIG (reference sequence). The CDR3 contains 14 residues. Deletions cut 2 bases from V and 2 bases from J, with 12 bases between.

The chain recombines TRBV7-2 with TRBJ2-3, with D maybe TRBD1 (5 bases). CDR1 is SGHTA, CDR2 FQGNSA, per germline. The CDR3 is 15 amino acids. V was trimmed by 1 base and J by 6 bases, leaving 14 bases between them. The CDR3 DNA is TGTGCCAGCAGCTTAGGTCCGAGCCAGGGTGATACGCAGTATTTT. Protein product: CASSLGPSQGDTQYF.

This clone was seen more than once but under ten times. V is TRBV6-5 and J is TRBJ1-1, with D uncertain. Between the trimmed V and J ends, which lost 7 bases and 1 base, there was a span of 13 bases. The CDR3 loop spans 14 amino acids. Germline-derived CDR1 and CDR2 are MNHEY and SVGAGI. The CDR3 protein is CASTQPGANTEAFF. As DNA, the CDR3 is TGTGCCAGCACCCAACCGGGAGCGAACACTGAAGCTTTCTTT.

V and J are TRBV25-1 and TRBJ1-4; 7 positions agree with TRBD1. CDR3 length: 14 amino acids. V lost 4 bases to trimming and J lost 6 bases; unmatched junction nucleotides: 5. CDR1 is MGHDK and CDR2 is SYGVNS in the germline V gene. The CDR3 sequence is CASSGDQGDEKLFF. CDR3 nucleotide sequence: TGTGCCAGCAGTGGGGACCAGGGGGATGAAAAACTGTTTTTT.

This clone was recorded once. The chain is built from TRBV28 and TRBJ2-2, with no clear D. The germline V gene has CDR1 MDHEN and CDR2 SYDVKM. This CDR3 contains 14 residues. The germline V and J ends were trimmed by 5 bases and 5 bases, with 12 bases remaining between them. The CDR3 here is CASSPGLRTGELFF. The CDR3 DNA is TGTGCCAGCAGTCCCGGTCTTCGTACCGGGGAGCTGTTTTTT. Full variable domain (outside the CDR3, taken from reference TRBV28 and TRBJ2-2): DVKVTQSSRYLVKRTGEKVFLECVQDMDHENMFWYRQDPGLGLRLIYFSYDVKMKEKGDIPEGYSVSREKKERFSLILESASTNQTSMYLCASSPGLRTGELFFGEGSRLTVL.

To note about this clone: This CDR3 is also generated by other DNA sequences in the sample. This rearrangement joins TRBV27 to TRBJ2-7, with TRBD2 matching over 7 bases. Trimming at V came to 2 bases and at J to 3 bases, leaving 4 bases not matched to a gene. Per germline, CDR1 MNHEY and CDR2 SMNVEV (reference sequence). This CDR3 is 14 amino acids long. The CDR3 DNA sequence: TGTGCCAGCAGTTTAGGCGGGAGAGGCTACGAGCAGTACTTC. It encodes CASSLGGRGYEQYF.